This TCR beta chain is drawn from a study of T cell repertoires in ileal Crohn's disease. Time point given: neoterminal ileum biopsy at postoperative endoscopy, about 6 months after surgery. CDR3 length: 13 amino acids. CDR1 SGHAT and CDR2 FQNNGV come from the germline V gene. The V end was cut by 3 bases, the J end by 8 bases, with 12 bases between. Here immunoSEQ multiplex PCR was the method, and the copy in TCRdb shows in-frame clones only, minus some. The sample lists more than 10,000 clones; approximately 80% were seen once. Sequencing used ileal tissue. The receptor was derived from an adult with Crohn's disease. The chain has TRBV11-2 and TRBJ2-3, with D tentatively TRBD2 (5 bases). The CDR3 sequence is CASSLSLAGTQYF. The CDR3 DNA reads as TGTGCCAGCAGCTTGTCGTTGGCGGGTACGCAGTATTTT. Variable domain in full (rest from reference TRBV11-2 and TRBJ2-3): EAGVAQSPRYKIIEKRQSVAFWCNPISGHATLYWYQQILGQGPKLLIQFQNNGVVDDSQLPKDRFSAERLKGVDSTLKIQPAKLEDSAVYLCASSLSLAGTQYFGPGTRLTVL.